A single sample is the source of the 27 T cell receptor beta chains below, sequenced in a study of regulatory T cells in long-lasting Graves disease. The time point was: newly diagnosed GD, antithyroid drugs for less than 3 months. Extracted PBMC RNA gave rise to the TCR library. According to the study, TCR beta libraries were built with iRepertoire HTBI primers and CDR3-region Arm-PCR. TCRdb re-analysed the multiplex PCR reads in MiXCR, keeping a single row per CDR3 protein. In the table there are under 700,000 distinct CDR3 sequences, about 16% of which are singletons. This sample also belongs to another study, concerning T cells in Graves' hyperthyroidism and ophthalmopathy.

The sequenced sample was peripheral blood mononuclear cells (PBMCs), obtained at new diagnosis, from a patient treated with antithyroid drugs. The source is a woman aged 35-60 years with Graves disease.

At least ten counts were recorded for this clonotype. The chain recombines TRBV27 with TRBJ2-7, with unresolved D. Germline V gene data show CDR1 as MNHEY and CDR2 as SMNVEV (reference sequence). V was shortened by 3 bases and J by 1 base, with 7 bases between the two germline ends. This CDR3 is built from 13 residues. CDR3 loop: CASSFHGSYEQYF. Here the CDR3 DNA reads TGTGCCAGCAGTTTCCATGGGTCCTACGAGCAGTACTTC.

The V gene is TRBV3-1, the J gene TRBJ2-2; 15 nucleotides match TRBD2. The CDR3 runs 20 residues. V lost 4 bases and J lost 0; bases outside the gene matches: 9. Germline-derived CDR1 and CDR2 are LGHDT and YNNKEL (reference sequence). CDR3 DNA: TGTGCCAGCAGCCCCATCCCCGGGACTAGCGGGGGGACGAACACCGGGGAGCTGTTTTTT. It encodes CASSPIPGTSGGTNTGELFF. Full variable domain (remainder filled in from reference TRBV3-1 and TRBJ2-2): DTAVSQTPKYLVTQMGNDKSIKCEQNLGHDTMYWYKQDSKKFLKIMFSYNNKELIINETVPNRFSPKSPDKAHLNLHINSLELGDSAVYFCASSPIPGTSGGTNTGELFFGEGSRLTVL.

The chain's CDR3 is CASSQPLSGWRYTF. The CDR3 bases are TGCGCCAGCAGCCAACCTTTAAGCGGTTGGCGGTACACCTTC. The chain links TRBV4-1 to TRBJ1-2; no clear D. CDR1 and CDR2 from the germline V gene are MGHRA and YSYEKL. The CDR3 is 14 residues long. V lost 2 bases to trimming and J lost 11 bases, with 18 bases between them.

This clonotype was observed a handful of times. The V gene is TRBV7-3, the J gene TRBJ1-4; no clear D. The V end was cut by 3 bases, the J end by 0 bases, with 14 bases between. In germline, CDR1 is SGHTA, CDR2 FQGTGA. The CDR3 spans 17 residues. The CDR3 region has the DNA TGTGCCAGCAGCTTTCACAGCAACGCAGCAACTAATGAAAAACTGTTTTTT. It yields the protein CASSFHSNAATNEKLFF.

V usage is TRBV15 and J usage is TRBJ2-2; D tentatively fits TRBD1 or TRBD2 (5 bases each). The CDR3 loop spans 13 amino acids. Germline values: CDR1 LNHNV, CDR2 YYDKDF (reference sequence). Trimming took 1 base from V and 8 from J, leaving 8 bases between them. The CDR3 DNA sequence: TGTGCCACCAGCAGAGGGGGGTCAGGGGAGCTGTTTTTT. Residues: CATSRGGSGELFF.

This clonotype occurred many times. CDR3 nucleotide sequence: TGTGCCAGCAGCGACAACAGGGTGGCAGATACGCAGTATTTT. Its translation: CASSDNRVADTQYF. The J gene is TRBJ2-3, the V gene TRBV13; possibly TRBD1 for D (6 bases). V was shortened by 5 bases and J by 4 bases, with 13 bases between the two germline ends. The CDR3 consists of 14 residues. Germline values: CDR1 PRHDT, CDR2 FYEKMQ (reference sequence).

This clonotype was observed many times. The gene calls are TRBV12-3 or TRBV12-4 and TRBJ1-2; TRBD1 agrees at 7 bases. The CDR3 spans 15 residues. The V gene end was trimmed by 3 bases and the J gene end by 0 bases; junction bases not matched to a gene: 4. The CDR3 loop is CASSFRTGSNYGYTF. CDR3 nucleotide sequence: TGTGCCAGCAGTTTCAGGACAGGATCTAACTATGGCTACACCTTC.

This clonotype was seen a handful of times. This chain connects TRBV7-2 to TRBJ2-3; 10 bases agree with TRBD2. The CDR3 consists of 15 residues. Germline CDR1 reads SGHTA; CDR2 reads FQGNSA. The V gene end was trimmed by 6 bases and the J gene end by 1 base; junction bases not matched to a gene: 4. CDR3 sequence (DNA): TGTGCCAGCAGAGTCACTAGCGGGGGCACAGATACGCAGTATTTT. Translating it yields CASRVTSGGTDTQYF.

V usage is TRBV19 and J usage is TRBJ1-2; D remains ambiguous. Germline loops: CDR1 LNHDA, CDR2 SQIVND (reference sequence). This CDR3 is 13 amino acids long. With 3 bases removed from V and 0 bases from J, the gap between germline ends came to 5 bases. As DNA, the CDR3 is TGTGCCAGTAGTATTTTTACTAACTATGGCTACACCTTC. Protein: CASSIFTNYGYTF.

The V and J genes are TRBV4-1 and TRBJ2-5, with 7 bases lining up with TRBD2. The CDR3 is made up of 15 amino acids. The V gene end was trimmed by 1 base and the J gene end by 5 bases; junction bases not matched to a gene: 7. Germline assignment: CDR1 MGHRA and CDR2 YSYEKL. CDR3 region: CASSQGFGGGETQYF. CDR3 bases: TGCGCCAGCAGCCAAGGTTTTGGGGGAGGGGAGACCCAGTACTTC.

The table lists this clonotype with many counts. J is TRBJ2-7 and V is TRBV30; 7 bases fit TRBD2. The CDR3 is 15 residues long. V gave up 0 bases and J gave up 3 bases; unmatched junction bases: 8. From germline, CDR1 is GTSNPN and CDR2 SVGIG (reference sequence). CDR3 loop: CAWSVPGGAIYEQYF. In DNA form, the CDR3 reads TGTGCCTGGAGTGTACCGGGGGGAGCAATCTACGAGCAGTACTTC.

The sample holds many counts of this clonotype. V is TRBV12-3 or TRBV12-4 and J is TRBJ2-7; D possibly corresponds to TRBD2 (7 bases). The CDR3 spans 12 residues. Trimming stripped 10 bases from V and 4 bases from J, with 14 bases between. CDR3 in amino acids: CATRGGMYEQYF. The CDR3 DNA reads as TGTGCCACCAGGGGAGGGATGTACGAGCAGTACTTC.

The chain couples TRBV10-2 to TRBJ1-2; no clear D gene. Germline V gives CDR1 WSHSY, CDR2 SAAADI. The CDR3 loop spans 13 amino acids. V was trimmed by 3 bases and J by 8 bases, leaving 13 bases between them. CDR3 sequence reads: CASSDPTPSGYTF. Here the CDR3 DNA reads TGCGCCAGCAGTGACCCCACCCCAAGCGGCTACACCTTC.

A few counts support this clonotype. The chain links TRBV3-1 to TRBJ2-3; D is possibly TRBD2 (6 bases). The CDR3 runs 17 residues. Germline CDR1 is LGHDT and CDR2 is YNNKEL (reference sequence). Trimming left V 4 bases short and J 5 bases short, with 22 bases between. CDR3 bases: TGTGCCAGCAGCCCCGCCCGGGTGGTGGGGGGTTTAGATACGCAGTATTTT. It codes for CASSPARVVGGLDTQYF.

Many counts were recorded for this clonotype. CDR3 sequence: CSARAPGLGRPETQYF. CDR3 nucleotides: TGCAGTGCTAGAGCACCGGGACTAGGGCGCCCAGAGACCCAGTACTTC. The rearrangement joins TRBV20-1 to TRBJ2-5; 8 nucleotides match TRBD2. V was clipped by 1 base and J by 4 bases; unmatched bases: 11. Germline CDR1 reads DFQATT; CDR2 reads SNEGSKA (reference sequence). The CDR3 totals 16 residues.

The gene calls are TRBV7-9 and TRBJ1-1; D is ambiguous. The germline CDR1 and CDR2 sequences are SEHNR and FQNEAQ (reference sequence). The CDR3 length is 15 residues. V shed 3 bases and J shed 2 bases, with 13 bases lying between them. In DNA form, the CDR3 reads TGTGCCAGCAGCTTTGAAGGGTTTGGTAACACTGAAGCTTTCTTT. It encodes CASSFEGFGNTEAFF.

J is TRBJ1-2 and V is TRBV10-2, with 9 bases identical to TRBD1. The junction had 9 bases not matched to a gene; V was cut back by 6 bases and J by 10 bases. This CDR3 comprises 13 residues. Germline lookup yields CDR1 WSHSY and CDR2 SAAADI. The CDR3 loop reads CASSTGGSRSYTF. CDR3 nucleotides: TGCGCCAGCAGCACAGGGGGCTCCAGATCCTACACCTTC.

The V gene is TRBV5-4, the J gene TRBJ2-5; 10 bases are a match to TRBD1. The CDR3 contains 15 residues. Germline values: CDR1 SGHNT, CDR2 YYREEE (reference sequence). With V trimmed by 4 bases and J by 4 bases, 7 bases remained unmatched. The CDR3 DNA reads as TGTGCCAGCAGCCGGGGACAGGGGAGTGGAGAGACCCAGTACTTC. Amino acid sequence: CASSRGQGSGETQYF.

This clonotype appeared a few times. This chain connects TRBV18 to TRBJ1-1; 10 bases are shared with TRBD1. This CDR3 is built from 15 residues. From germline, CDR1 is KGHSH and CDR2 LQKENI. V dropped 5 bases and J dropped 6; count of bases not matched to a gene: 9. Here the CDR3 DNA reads TGTGCCAGCTCAATCCGGGACAGGGGTTTCCCTGAAGCTTTCTTT. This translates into CASSIRDRGFPEAFF.

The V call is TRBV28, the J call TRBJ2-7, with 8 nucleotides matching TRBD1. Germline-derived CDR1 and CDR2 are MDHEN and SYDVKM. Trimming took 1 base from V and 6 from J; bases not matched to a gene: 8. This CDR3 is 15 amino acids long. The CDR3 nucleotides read TGTGCCAGCAGTTTATTAGGACAGGGTTTAGGCGAGCAGTACTTC. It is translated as CASSLLGQGLGEQYF.

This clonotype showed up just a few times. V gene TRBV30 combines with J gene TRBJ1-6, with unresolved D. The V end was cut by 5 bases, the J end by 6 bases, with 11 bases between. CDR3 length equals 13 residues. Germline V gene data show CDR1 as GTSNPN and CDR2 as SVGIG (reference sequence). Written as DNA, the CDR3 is TGTGCCTGGGTGAAAAACGGTAATTCACCCCTCCACTTT. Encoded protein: CAWVKNGNSPLHF.

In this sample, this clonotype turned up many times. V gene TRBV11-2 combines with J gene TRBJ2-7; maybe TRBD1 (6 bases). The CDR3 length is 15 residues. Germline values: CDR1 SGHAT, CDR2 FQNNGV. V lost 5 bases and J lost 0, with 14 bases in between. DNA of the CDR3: TGTGCCAGCAGCCGCCGACAGGACTCCTCCTACGAGCAGTACTTC. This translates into CASSRRQDSSYEQYF.

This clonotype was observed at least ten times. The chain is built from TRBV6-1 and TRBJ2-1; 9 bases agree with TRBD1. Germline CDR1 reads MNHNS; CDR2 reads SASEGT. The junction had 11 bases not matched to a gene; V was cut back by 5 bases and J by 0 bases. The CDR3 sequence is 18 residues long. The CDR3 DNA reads TGTGCCAGCAGTCGACCGGGACAGGGTACCGGCTCCTACAATGAGCAGTTCTTC. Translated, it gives CASSRPGQGTGSYNEQFF.

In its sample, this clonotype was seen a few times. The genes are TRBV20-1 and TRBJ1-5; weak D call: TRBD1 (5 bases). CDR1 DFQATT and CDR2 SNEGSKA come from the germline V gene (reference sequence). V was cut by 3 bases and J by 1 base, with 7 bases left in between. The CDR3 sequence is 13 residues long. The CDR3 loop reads CSASGGSNQPQHF. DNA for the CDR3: TGCAGTGCTAGTGGGGGGAGCAATCAGCCCCAGCATTTT.

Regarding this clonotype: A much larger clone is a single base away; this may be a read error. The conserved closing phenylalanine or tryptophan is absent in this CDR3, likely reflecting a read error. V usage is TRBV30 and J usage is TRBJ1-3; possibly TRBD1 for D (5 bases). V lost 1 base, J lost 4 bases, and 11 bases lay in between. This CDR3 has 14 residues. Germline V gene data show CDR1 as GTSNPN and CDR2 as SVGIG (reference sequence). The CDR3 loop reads CAWSGGFNGNTIYL. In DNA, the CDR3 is TGTGCCTGGAGTGGGGGGTTCAACGGAAACACCATATATCTT.

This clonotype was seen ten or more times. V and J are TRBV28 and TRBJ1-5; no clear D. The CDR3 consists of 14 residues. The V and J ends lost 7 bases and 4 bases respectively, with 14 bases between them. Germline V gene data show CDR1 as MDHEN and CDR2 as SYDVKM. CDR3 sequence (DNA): TGTGCCAGCACCCCCGCCAGTCTTAATCAGCCCCAGCATTTT. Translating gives CASTPASLNQPQHF.

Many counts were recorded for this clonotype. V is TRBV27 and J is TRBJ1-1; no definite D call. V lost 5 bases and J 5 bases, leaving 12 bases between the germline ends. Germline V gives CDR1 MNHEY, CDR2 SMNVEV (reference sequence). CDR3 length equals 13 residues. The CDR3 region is CASSLRYGTEAFF. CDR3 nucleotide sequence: TGTGCCAGCAGTCTCCGGTACGGGACTGAAGCTTTCTTT.